Listed here is a single TCR beta chain. As yet, its antigen is unknown. A much larger clone sits a single nucleotide away, making a read error possible. RNA was extracted from bulk tissue without any cell sorting. Donors were chemotherapy-naive, newly diagnosed lung cancer surgical patients in China, August–late 2014. The library came from three nested PCR rounds adapted from ARM-PCR protocols. MiXCR, applied by TCRdb to the multiplex PCR reads, yields one record per CDR3 protein. Among 120,000 or so distinct CDR3 sequences listed, around three fifths were seen once. This entry belongs to a study of tumor and adjacent non-tumor tissue in lung cancer. Whole-study results and caveats: In normal lung, the top 100 clones were significantly more dominant than in tumor. Significantly higher TCR diversity was found in tumor than normal lung.

Sequenced: lung tumor tissue. The TCR was taken from a man younger than 45 with non-small cell lung cancer.

The CDR3 is CASNIEGSSYNEQFF. The CDR3 DNA reads as TGTGCCAGCAATATAGAGGGTAGCTCCTACAATGAGCAGTTCTTC. The chain carries TRBV12-3 or TRBV12-4 and TRBJ2-1; tentatively, D is TRBD2 (5 bases). The V and J ends lost 7 bases and 0 bases respectively, with 13 bases between them. The CDR3 sequence is 15 residues long.